This T cell receptor (beta chain) is drawn from a study of identical twins. Healthy Caucasians made up all donors. This CDR3 spans 15 amino acids. J gave up 5 bases and V 2 bases, and 6 bases lay outside the gene matches. The V gene's germline CDR1 is ENHRY and CDR2 SYGVKD. The study, taken as a whole, reports: Modeled out-of-frame TCR alpha sharing in monozygotic twins fell below observed levels. Excess low generation probability was seen in twin-shared out-of-frame alpha sequences.

A remark on this clonotype: Antigen unknown.

One entry per CDR3 protein results from TCRdb running MiXCR on the 5' RACE reads. The repertoire includes roughly 240,000 distinct CDR3 sequences, about 7% of them detected once, and around 3.4% sits in the top ten. The sample was also reused in another study, on yellow fever vaccine responses in identical twins.

The origin of this receptor is a woman between 18 and 30 years old in good health. The gene calls are TRBV10-3 and TRBJ2-3; 8 bases are a match to TRBD2. Sequencing was done on a sample of memory (CD45RO+) T cells sorted from blood. As DNA, the CDR3 is TGTGCCATCAGTGAGCGGGGGGGCCTGGGAGATACGCAGTATTTT. This codes for CAISERGGLGDTQYF.